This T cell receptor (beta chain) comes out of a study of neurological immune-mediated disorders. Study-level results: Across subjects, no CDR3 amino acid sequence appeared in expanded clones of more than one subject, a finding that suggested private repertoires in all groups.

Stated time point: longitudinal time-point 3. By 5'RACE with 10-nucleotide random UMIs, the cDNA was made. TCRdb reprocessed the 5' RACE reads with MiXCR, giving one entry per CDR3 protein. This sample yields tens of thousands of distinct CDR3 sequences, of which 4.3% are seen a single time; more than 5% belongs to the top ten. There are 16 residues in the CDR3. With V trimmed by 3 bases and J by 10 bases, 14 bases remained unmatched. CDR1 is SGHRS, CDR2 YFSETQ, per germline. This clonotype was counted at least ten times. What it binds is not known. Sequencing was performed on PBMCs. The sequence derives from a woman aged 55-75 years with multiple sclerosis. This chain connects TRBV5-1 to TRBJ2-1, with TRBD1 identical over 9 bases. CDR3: CASSSGQGTRIGEQFF. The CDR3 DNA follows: TGCGCCAGCAGCTCGGGACAGGGCACGCGGATTGGCGAGCAGTTCTTC.